The 10 T cell receptor beta chains listed next were all sequenced from one sample in a study of Ad26.COV2.S vaccination and SARS-CoV-2 variants. The treatment is: approximately 18 received Ad26.COV2.S at low or high dose, single or two shots; several received placebo; per-sample allocation not given. Sampling was performed 63 days after the first vaccine or placebo injection. The data were produced by immunoSEQ multiplex PCR, yet TCRdb's version contains in-frame clones alone and is incomplete. The repertoire consists of 320,000 or so clones, with roughly 90% occurring once and the leading ten covering 5.5%. The starting material was peripheral blood, obtained in a trial of Ad26.COV2.S vaccine versus placebo. The source is a person aged 18-65 years who received the Ad26.COV2.S COVID-19 vaccine or a placebo.

In its sample, this clone was seen once. The chain couples TRBV30 to TRBJ1-2, with 7 bases identical to TRBD1. The CDR3 extends over 16 amino acids. CDR1 and CDR2 (germline): GTSNPN, SVGIG (reference sequence). Losses at the gene ends were 5 bases for V and 3 bases for J; bases not matched to a gene: 15. The DNA for the CDR3 is TGTGCCTGGCAAAAGCTAACAGGGGAGGGATACTATGGCTACACCTTC. This encodes CAWQKLTGEGYYGYTF.

This sequence joins TRBV6-5 and TRBJ1-1; D unclear. Trimming removed 4 bases from V and 7 bases from J, with 7 bases in between. This CDR3 has 11 amino acids. In germline, CDR1 is MNHEY, CDR2 SVGAGI. CDR3 nucleotide sequence: TGTGCCAGCAGTTTCGGCTATGAAGCTTTCTTT. Translation: CASSFGYEAFF.

As DNA, the CDR3 is TGCGCCAGCAGCTGGACGGGGGAAGTCACAGATACGCAGTATTTT. Its protein product is CASSWTGEVTDTQYF. The V call is TRBV5-1, the J call TRBJ2-3; D perhaps matches TRBD2 (6 bases). V was shortened by 3 bases and J by 2 bases, with 13 bases between the two germline ends. The CDR3 is made up of 15 amino acids. The V gene's germline CDR1 is SGHRS and CDR2 YFSETQ.

J is TRBJ2-1 and V is TRBV20-1, with D uncertain. V dropped 3 bases and J dropped 0 bases, with 9 bases sitting between them. The germline V gene has CDR1 DFQATT and CDR2 SNEGSKA (reference sequence). The CDR3 length is 14 residues. Here the CDR3 reads CSASFGPSYNEQFF. The CDR3 nucleotides read TGCAGTGCTAGTTTTGGGCCCTCCTACAATGAGCAGTTCTTC.

The genes are TRBV5-1 and TRBJ1-3, with TRBD1 identical over 8 bases. With 3 bases clipped from V and 1 base from J, the junction kept 6 bases outside the gene matches. The CDR3 is made up of 16 amino acids. Germline V lookup: CDR1 SGHRS, CDR2 YFSETQ. The CDR3 DNA reads as TGCGCCAGCAGCTACGGGACAGGTGGTTCTGGAAACACCATATATTTT. Translation: CASSYGTGGSGNTIYF.

The chain carries TRBV2 and TRBJ1-1; 10 bases match TRBD1. CDR1 is SNHLY, CDR2 FYNNEI, per germline. V lost 4 bases, J lost 4 bases, and 6 bases stayed unmatched. The CDR3 sequence is 15 residues long. The CDR3 region is CASSVTTGGGTEAFF. In DNA form, the CDR3 reads TGTGCCAGCAGTGTTACGACAGGGGGCGGCACTGAAGCTTTCTTT.

Comments on this clone: Other nucleotide sequences in the sample specify the same CDR3. The V call is TRBV28, the J call TRBJ1-1; D gene ambiguous. The CDR3 runs 12 residues. Looked up from germline, CDR1 is MDHEN and CDR2 is SYDVKM. Deletions cut 1 base from V and 3 bases from J, with 3 bases between. CDR3 in amino acids: CASSLSYTEAFF. The CDR3 bases are TGTGCCAGCAGTTTATCCTACACTGAAGCTTTCTTT.

The J gene is TRBJ1-4, the V gene TRBV19; no definite D call. The germline gives CDR1 LNHDA, CDR2 SQIVND (reference sequence). The V gene lost 4 bases and the J gene lost 6 bases, with 15 bases spanning the gap. The CDR3 sequence is 15 residues long. CDR3 DNA sequence: TGTGCCAGTAGTACCCCCTTCCGAGCGGATGAAAAACTGTTTTTT. It yields the protein CASSTPFRADEKLFF.

The chain combines TRBV7-9 with TRBJ2-2; D might be TRBD2 (7 bases). The germline V and J ends were trimmed by 3 bases and 2 bases, with 13 bases remaining between them. This CDR3 contains 16 residues. The germline CDR1 and CDR2 sequences are SEHNR and FQNEAQ (reference sequence). The CDR3 region has the DNA TGTGCCAGCAGCTTCGAGGGGGGGCCCAACACCGGGGAGCTGTTTTTT. Amino acid sequence: CASSFEGGPNTGELFF.

This clone was recorded a few times. The gene calls are TRBV7-2 and TRBJ1-6; D is ambiguous. V lost 5 bases and J lost 5, with 19 bases in between. The CDR3 runs 17 residues. CDR1 and CDR2 (germline): SGHTA, FQGNSA. CDR3 region: CASSRPPGGSDNSPLHF. CDR3 nucleotides: TGTGCCAGCAGCCGTCCCCCGGGTGGGTCCGATAATTCACCCCTCCACTTT.